This TCR beta chain was identified during a study of shared clonotypes between healthy human individuals (dated by TCRdb to 2018 to 2020). Study-level background: A couple of women and three men aged 18 to 49 years were included in the cohort. For each donor, CD4 naive and CD4 memory were each given three plates, CD8 naive was given two plates, and CD8 memory was given one plate. To estimate repertoire size and how much clonotypes are shared between individuals, the study performed deep sequencing of blood TCR repertoires from about 5 healthy adults. Different laboratories and diverse techniques were used to prepare libraries and sequence TCR repertoires, to increase sequencing depth and limit assay-specific biases. Between about 0.9 and 8.9 billion PBMCs per donor were obtained by leukapheresis.

CD8 naive samples were obtained by positive selection for CCR7 among CD45RO-negative cells, yielding a CD45RA+CCR7+ population from which TemRA cells were excluded. Donors were healthy HIV-negative adults with no recently reported acute infections or vaccinations. All donors were Caucasian adults living in Nashville, Tennessee, USA. After blood collection by leukapheresis, PBMCs were isolated using Ficoll-Histopaque density gradient centrifugation and then cryopreserved in the vapor phase of liquid nitrogen. Purity and quantity of every magnetically sorted T cell population were checked by analytical flow cytometry. Genomic DNA was isolated from every sorted fraction and measured by UV absorbance on a Nanodrop 2000c. CDR1 SGDLS and CDR2 YYNGEE were looked up in the germline V gene. The CDR3 contains 16 residues, cysteine and phenylalanine counted. The CDR3 DNA has 48 bases and is translated from base 1. V lost 0 bases and J lost 4 bases, and the count of bases not matched to a germline gene is 5.

Using the deep immunoSEQ assay, TCR CDR3 regions were amplified from genomic DNA by multiplex PCR. Genomic DNA extracted from each cell subset was distributed evenly over all wells of several immunoSEQ 96-well plates, and each plate served as one replicate. For sorted subsets, about 220 ng of genomic DNA, equivalent to some 33,000 T cell genomes, went into each replicate PCR. The purified libraries were quantified using a Qubit 3.0 fluorometer, sized with a Bioanalyzer 2100, and then quantified again using the KAPA Library Quantification kit. A separate single-read 150-cycle Illumina NextSeq 550 flow cell was used to sequence each immunoSEQ 96-well plate. The authors' analysis ran thus. Because only junctional sequences without quality scores were contained in the immunoSEQ output, filtering matching that applied to full-length reads could not be performed. Sequences were annotated with PyIR, a Python wrapper for IgBLAST v1.9, and V/J genes and CDR3 were assigned using IMGT germline references. Reads with weak V/J assignments (E-value above 1e-6), missing CDR3, stop codons, out-of-frame junctions, or ambiguous translated residues were removed. V3J clonotypes were defined as sequences sharing an identical inferred V gene, J gene, and CDR3 amino acid sequence. Percentage overlap between repertoires was calculated by dividing the number of shared unique clonotypes by the size of the smaller repertoire. Repertoire richness was assessed with RTK rarefaction, the Chao1 estimator, and Recon v2.1 estimates of unobserved clonotypes. Generation probabilities for all TCRbeta clonotypes obtained by the gDNA method from a handful of donors were computed using OLGA. TCRdb retrieved this table from immuneACCESS and kept in-frame rearrangements only. Not all clones are present; in checked studies, unresolved V genes account for under half, and no reason is known for the remainder. The D gene and trimming were derived from the DNA, and the V and J assignments and clone size from that table. The sample table shows about 2.1 million clones, and 90% to 95% are seen once. Of the sample, around 1.8% falls within the top ten clones.

The research as a whole found: Sharing across a handful of donors was observed for around 5% of naive CD4, under 4% of naive CD8, around 2.5% of memory CD4, and about 0.39% of memory CD8 clonotypes. Sampling was restricted to blood, and TCR repertoires in tissues likely differ from the TCR repertoires found in blood. Based on pairwise subsampling, the degree of clonotype sharing among donors was expected to be affected by sequencing depth. Because the study included a small number of donors, the genetic and exposure-history diversity represented was limited. Compared with non-shared clonotypes, clonotypes shared by all four sorted-subset donors had higher generation probabilities. Estimated clonotype richness was generally larger for naive than for memory subsets. Even with the large sequencing depth, rarefaction of the sorted-subset datasets indicated that sequencing was incomplete.

Points on this clone: The target of this receptor is not known. The input lacks base qualities; no much larger clone sits a single base away.

This sequence originates from a man between 18 and 29 years old in good health. Some clones in this sample may be carry-over from other donors' samples. The chain employs TRBV9 and TRBJ2-1; 9 middle bases align to TRBD2. The sample consisted of naive CD8+ T cells from PBMCs. Explained via the paper, the cell subset or site label denotes: CD45RA+CCR7+. The CDR3 loop reads CASSVVVAGAYNEQFF. The nucleotide sequence is TGTGCCAGCAGCGTAGTCGTAGCGGGAGCGTACAATGAGCAGTTCTTC.